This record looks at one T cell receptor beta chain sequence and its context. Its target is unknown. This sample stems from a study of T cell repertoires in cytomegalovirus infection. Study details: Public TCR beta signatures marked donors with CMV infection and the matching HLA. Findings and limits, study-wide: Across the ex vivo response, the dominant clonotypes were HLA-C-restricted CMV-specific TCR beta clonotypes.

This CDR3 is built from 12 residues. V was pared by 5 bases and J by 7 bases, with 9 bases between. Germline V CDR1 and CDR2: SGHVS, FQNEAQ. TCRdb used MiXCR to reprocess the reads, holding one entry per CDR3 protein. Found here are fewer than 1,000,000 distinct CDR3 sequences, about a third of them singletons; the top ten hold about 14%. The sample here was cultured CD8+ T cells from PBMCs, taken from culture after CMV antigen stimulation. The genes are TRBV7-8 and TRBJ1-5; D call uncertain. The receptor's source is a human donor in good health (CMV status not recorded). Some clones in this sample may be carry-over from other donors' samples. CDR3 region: CASSPRLQPQHF. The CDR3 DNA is TGTGCCAGCAGCCCTCGGCTGCAGCCCCAGCATTTT.